This T cell receptor (beta chain) was observed in a study of T cell changes during pregnancy in multiple sclerosis. Generated by immunoSEQ multiplex PCR, the TCRdb table keeps only in-frame clones and is missing some. The sample consists of 40,000 to 60,000 clones, 90% of them appearing once. V was clipped by 5 bases and J by 1 base, with 13 bases between them. CDR1 and CDR2 from the germline V gene are SEHNR and FQNEAQ (reference sequence). The CDR3 consists of 15 residues. The chain employs TRBV7-9 and TRBJ2-3, with D uncertain. The clonotype originates from a female donor in good health, enrolled as a control in a pregnancy study. Sequencing was performed on peripheral blood, taken in the first trimester of pregnancy. CDR3 sequence reads: CASSKTDIRTDTQYF. The CDR3 bases are TGTGCCAGCAGCAAGACTGATATCCGCACAGATACGCAGTATTTT.